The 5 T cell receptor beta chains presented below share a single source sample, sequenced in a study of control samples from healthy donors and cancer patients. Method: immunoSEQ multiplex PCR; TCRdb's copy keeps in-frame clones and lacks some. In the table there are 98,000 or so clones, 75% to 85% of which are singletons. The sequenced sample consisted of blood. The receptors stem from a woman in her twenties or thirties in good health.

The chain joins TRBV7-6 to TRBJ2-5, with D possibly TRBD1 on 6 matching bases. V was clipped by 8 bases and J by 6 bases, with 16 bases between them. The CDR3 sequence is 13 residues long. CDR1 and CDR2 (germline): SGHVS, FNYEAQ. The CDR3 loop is CASWGRGWKTQYF. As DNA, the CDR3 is TGTGCCAGCTGGGGCAGGGGCTGGAAGACCCAGTACTTC. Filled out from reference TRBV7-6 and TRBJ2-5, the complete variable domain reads GAGVSQSPRYKVTKRGQDVALRCDPISGHVSLYWYRQALGQGPEFLTYFNYEAQQDKSGLPNDRFSAERPEGSISTLTIQRTEQRDSAMYRCASWGRGWKTQYFGPGTRLLVL.

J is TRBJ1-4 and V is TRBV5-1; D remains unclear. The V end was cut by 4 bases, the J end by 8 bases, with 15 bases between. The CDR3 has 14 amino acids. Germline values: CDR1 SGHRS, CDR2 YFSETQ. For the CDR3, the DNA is TGCGCCAGCAGCGATCTCGGGGTACAGGAAAAACTGTTTTTT. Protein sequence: CASSDLGVQEKLFF.

The CDR3 DNA is TGTGCCATCACTCCTAACCCCGAGCATGGCTACACCTTC. It specifies CAITPNPEHGYTF. This chain connects TRBV10-3 to TRBJ1-2; no firm D call. V lost 7 bases, J lost 6 bases, and 15 bases lay in between. CDR1 ENHRY and CDR2 SYGVKD come from the germline V gene. The CDR3 extends over 13 amino acids.

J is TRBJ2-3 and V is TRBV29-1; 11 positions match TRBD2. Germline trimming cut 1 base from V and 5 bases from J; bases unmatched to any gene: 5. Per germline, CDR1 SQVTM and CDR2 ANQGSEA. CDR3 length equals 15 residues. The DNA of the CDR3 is TGCAGCGTTGAAGGTCTAGCGGGGGGAAGAGATACGCAGTATTTT. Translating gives CSVEGLAGGRDTQYF.

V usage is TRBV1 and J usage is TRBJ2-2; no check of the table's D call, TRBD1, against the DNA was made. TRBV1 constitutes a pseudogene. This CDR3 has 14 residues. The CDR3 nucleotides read TGCACCAGGGAGGACAGGAAGAACACCGGGGAGCTGTTTTTT. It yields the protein CTREDRKNTGELFF.